This T cell receptor beta chain was obtained from a study of human T cells and chemical hapten exposure. The study's library attached unique molecular identifiers to single cDNA molecules. TCRdb used MiXCR to reprocess the RACE reads, holding one entry per CDR3 protein. The sample lists about 360,000 distinct CDR3 sequences; roughly 6.9% were seen once. This clonotype was counted a few times. Its matching antigen is unknown. Study-level findings and limits: Compared with pre-sensitization or healthy control sets, expanded TCRs clustered more.

Specified time point: patch test 1, 2 weeks after DPC sensitization. Treatment in this sample: therapeutic diphenylcyclopropenone sensitization with weekly scalp DPC. This receptor was taken from a woman under 30 with alopecia areata. Some clones in this sample may be carry-over from other donors' samples. The sample was whole blood, taken in connection with sensitization to the hapten diphenylcyclopropenone (DPC).

This CDR3 reads CASSSGIPYEQYF. CDR3 coding DNA: TGTGCCAGCAGTAGCGGGATTCCCTACGAGCAGTACTTC. This chain uses TRBV27 with TRBJ2-7, with 7 positions matching TRBD2. Looked up from germline, CDR1 is MNHEY and CDR2 is SMNVEV (reference sequence). Trimming cost V 5 bases and J 2 bases; bases outside gene matches: 3. This CDR3 has 13 amino acids.